This entry lists 2 T cell receptor beta chains sequenced from one sample in a study of blood T cell repertoires in COVID-19. Sequencing was performed with immunoSEQ multiplex PCR; in TCRdb, only in-frame clones are kept and a portion is missing. The profile shows 80,000 to 100,000 clones, roughly 84% of them singletons. The sequencing input was peripheral blood. The receptors were gathered from a woman aged 55-70 years in a cohort sampled during active or convalescent COVID-19.

The rearrangement joins TRBV19 to TRBJ1-6; a possible D gene is TRBD1 (6 bases). The V and J ends lost 5 bases and 15 bases respectively, with 20 bases between them. This CDR3 spans 14 amino acids. Per the germline V gene, CDR1 is LNHDA and CDR2 is SQIVND (reference sequence). Here the CDR3 DNA reads TGTGCCAGTAGTTCAAGCGGCCAGGGGAAACTCCTCCACTTT. Its translation is CASSSSGQGKLLHF.

The rearrangement uses TRBV2 and TRBJ2-7; the D gene is possibly TRBD1 (6 bases). The V end lost 8 bases, the J end lost 5 bases, and 16 bases lay between the germline ends. From germline, CDR1 is SNHLY and CDR2 FYNNEI. The CDR3 extends over 13 amino acids. Written as DNA, the CDR3 is TGTGCCAGCCGCTGGGGGCCTCAAGACGAGCAGTACTTC. It specifies CASRWGPQDEQYF.